The sequence of this TCR beta chain was determined in a study of T cells after yellow fever vaccination. TCRdb used MiXCR to reprocess the 5' RACE reads, holding one entry per CDR3 protein. Of 200,000 to 250,000 distinct CDR3 sequences in the sample, approximately 3% were seen once. This clonotype was observed a few times. The antigen is undetermined. The CDR3 is 17 amino acids. Germline V CDR1 and CDR2: KGHDR, SFDVKD. V shed 0 bases, J shed 5 bases, and the junction held 6 bases outside the gene matches. Study-level findings and limits: At 95% to 97% for CD4 and 88% for CD8, most primary-vaccination clones showed up again after the booster. Peaking faster, on day 5 versus 15, the secondary response was nonetheless weaker.

The chain combines TRBV24-1 with TRBJ2-1, with 10 positions matching TRBD1. The sample consisted of CD4+ T cells sorted from PBMCs, taken 10 days after the yellow fever booster vaccination. This receptor was taken from a man aged 18 to 30 who received the YFV17D yellow fever vaccine. Here the CDR3 reads CATSDLRRTGGHNEQFF. CDR3 sequence (DNA): TGTGCCACCAGTGATTTGCGGAGGACAGGGGGTCACAATGAGCAGTTCTTC.